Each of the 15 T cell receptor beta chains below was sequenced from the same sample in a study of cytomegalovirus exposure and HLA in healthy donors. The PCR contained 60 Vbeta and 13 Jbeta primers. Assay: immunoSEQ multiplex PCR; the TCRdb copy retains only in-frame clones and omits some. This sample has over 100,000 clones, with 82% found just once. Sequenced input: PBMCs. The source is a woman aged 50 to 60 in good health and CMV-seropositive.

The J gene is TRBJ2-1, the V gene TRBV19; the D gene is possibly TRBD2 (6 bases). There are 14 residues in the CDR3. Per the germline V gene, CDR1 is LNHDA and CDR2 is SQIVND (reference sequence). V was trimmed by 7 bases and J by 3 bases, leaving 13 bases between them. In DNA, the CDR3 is TGTGCCAGTACGCGTAGCGGCTACTACAATGAGCAGTTCTTC. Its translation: CASTRSGYYNEQFF.

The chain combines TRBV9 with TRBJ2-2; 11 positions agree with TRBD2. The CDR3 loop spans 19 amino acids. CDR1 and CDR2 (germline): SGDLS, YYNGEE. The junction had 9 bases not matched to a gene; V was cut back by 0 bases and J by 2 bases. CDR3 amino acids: CASSVVREGTSGNTGELFF. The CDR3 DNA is TGTGCCAGCAGCGTAGTACGTGAGGGGACTAGCGGCAACACCGGGGAGCTGTTTTTT. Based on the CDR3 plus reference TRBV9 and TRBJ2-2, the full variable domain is DSGVTQTPKHLITATGQRVTLRCSPRSGDLSVYWYQQSLDQGLQFLIQYYNGEERAKGNILERFSAQQFPDLHSELNLSSLELGDSALYFCASSVVREGTSGNTGELFFGEGSRLTVL.

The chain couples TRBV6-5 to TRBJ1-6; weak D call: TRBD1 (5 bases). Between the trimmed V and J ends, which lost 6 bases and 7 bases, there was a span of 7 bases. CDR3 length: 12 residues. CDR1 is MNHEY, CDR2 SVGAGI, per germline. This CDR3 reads CASRGGNSPLHF. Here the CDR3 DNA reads TGTGCCAGCAGGGGGGGGAATTCACCCCTCCACTTT.

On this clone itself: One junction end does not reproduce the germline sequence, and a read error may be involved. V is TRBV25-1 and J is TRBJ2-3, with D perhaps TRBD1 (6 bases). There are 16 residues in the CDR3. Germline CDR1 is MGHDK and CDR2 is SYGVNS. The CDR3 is CASSPSLGGGTDTQYF. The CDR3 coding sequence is TGTGCCAGCAGTCCCTCCCTAGGGGGTGGCACGGATACGCAGTATTTT.

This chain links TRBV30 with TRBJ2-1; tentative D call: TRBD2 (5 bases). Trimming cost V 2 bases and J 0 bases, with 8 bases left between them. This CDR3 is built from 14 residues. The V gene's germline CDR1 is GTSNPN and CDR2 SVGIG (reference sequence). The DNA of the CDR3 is TGTGCCTGGAGTAGGGAGAGCTCCTACAATGAGCAGTTCTTC. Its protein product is CAWSRESSYNEQFF.

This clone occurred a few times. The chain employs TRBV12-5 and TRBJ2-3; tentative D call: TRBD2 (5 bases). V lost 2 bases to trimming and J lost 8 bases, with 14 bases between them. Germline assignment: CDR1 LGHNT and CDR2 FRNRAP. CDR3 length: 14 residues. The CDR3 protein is CASGLIGGLGTQYF. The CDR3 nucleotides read TGTGCTAGTGGTTTGATAGGCGGGCTAGGTACGCAGTATTTT.

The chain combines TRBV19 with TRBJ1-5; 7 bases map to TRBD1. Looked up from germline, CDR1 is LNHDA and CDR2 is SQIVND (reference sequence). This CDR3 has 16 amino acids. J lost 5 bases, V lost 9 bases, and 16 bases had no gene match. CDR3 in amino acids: CASGVSPDRADQPQHF. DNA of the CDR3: TGTGCCAGCGGCGTCAGTCCTGACAGGGCGGATCAGCCCCAGCATTTT.

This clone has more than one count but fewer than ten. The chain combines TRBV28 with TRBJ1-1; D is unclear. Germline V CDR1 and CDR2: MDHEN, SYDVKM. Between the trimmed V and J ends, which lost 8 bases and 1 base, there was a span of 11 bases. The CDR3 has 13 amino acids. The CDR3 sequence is CASLTIGNTEAFF. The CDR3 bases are TGTGCCAGCTTGACTATAGGGAACACTGAAGCTTTCTTT.

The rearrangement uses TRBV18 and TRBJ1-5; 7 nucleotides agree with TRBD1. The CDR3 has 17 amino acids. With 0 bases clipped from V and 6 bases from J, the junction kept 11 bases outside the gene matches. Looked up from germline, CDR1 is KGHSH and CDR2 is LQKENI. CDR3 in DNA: TGTGCCAGCTCACCACCTGGAGGGGGATGGGACAGTCAGCCCCAGCATTTT. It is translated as CASSPPGGGWDSQPQHF.

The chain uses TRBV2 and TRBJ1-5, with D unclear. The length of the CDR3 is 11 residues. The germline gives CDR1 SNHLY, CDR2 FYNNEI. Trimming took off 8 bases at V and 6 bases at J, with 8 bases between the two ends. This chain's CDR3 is CASGPGQPQHF. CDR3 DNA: TGTGCCAGCGGTCCGGGTCAGCCCCAGCATTTT.

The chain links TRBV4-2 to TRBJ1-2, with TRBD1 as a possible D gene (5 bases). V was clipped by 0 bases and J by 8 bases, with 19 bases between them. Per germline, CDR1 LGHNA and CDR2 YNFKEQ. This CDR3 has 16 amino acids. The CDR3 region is CASSQDTARGGVGYTF. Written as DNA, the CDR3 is TGTGCCAGCAGCCAAGATACCGCCCGGGGGGGAGTCGGCTACACCTTC.

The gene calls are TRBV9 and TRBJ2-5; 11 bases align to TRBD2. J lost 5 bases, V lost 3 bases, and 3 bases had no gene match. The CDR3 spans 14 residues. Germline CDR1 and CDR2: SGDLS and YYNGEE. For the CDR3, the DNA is TGTGCCAGCAGCGCTAGCGGGGGGTCTGAGACCCAGTACTTC. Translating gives CASSASGGSETQYF.

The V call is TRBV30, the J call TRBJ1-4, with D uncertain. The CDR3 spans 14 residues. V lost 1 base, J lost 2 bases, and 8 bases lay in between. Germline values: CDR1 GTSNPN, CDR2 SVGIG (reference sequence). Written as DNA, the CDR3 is TGTGCCTGGAGTGCTAAGCTGACTAATGAAAAACTGTTTTTT. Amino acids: CAWSAKLTNEKLFF.

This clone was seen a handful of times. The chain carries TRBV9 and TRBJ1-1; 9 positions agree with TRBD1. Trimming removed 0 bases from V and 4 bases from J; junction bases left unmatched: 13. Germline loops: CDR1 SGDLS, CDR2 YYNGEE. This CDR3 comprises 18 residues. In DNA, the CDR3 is TGTGCCAGCAGCGTAGACCCTTACGAGACAGGGGGGGTCACTGAAGCTTTCTTT. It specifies CASSVDPYETGGVTEAFF.

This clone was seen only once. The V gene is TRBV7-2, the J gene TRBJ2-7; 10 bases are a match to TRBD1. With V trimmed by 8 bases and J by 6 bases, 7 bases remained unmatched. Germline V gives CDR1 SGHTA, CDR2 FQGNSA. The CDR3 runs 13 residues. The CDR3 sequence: CASQTGGKGEQYF. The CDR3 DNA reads TGTGCCAGCCAGACAGGGGGCAAGGGCGAGCAGTACTTC.